The clone carrying this T cell receptor (beta chain) showed up many times. Its matching antigen is unknown. The CDR3 is 14 residues long. Germline V gene lookup returns CDR1 SGHDN and CDR2 FVKESK. The V gene lost 0 bases and the J gene lost 3 bases, with 8 bases spanning the gap. Amplified TCR beta CDR3 regions derived from RNA transcripts. TCR CDR3 underwent first-round RT-PCR with the HTBI primer set. TCRdb fed the multiplex PCR reads into MiXCR, producing one record per CDR3 protein. The sample consists of some 250,000 distinct CDR3 sequences, just over 14% of them appearing once. The source of the sample is a study of T cells in Graves' hyperthyroidism and ophthalmopathy. General study points: Blood also held most thyroid clonotypes expanded beyond 0.001.

Sequenced input: blood. The J gene is TRBJ1-1, the V gene TRBV14; a possible D gene is TRBD1 (5 bases). The receptor comes from a woman between 35 and 50 years old with Graves' hyperthyroidism that later progressed to Graves' ophthalmopathy. Here the CDR3 DNA reads TGTGCCAGCAGCCAAGAGACACAGGACACTGAAGCTTTCTTT. Amino acids: CASSQETQDTEAFF. Looking up the rest from reference TRBV14 and TRBJ1-1 gives the full variable domain: EAGVTQFPSHSVIEKGQTVTLRCDPISGHDNLYWYRRVMGKEIKFLLHFVKESKQDESGMPNNRFLAERTGGTYSTLKVQPAELEDSGVYFCASSQETQDTEAFFGQGTRLTVV.